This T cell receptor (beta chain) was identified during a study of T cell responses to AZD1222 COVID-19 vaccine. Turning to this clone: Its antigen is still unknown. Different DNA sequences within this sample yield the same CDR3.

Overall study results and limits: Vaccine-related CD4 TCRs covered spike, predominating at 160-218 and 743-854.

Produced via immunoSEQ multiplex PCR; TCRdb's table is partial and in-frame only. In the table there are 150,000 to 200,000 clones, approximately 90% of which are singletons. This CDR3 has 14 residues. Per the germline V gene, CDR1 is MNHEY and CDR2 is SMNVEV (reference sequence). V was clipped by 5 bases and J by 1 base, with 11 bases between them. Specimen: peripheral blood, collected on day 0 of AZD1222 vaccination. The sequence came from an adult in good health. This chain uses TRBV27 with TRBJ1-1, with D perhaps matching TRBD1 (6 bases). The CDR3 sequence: CASSLLTGNTEAFF. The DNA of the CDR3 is TGTGCCAGCAGTCTACTGACAGGGAACACTGAAGCTTTCTTT.